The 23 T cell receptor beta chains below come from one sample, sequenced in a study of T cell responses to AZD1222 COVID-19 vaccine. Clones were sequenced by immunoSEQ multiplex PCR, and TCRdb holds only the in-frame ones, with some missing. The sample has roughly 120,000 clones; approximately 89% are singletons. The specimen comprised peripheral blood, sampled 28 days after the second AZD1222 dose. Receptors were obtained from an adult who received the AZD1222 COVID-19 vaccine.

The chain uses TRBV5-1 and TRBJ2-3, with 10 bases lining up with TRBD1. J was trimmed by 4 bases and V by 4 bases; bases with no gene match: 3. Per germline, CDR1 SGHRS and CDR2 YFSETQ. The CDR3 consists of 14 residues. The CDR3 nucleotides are TGCGCCAGCAGCCGGGACAGGGGATCAGATACGCAGTATTTT. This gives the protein CASSRDRGSDTQYF. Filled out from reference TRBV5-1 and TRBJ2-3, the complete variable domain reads KAGVTQTPRYLIKTRGQQVTLSCSPISGHRSVSWYQQTPGQGLQFLFEYFSETQRNKGNFPGRFSGRQFSNSRSEMNVSTLELGDSALYLCASSRDRGSDTQYFGPGTRLTVL.

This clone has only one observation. The CDR3 here is CASKPQGAGVDTQYF. The CDR3 DNA reads TGTGCCAGCAAGCCACAGGGGGCGGGAGTAGATACGCAGTATTTT. V is TRBV6-5 and J is TRBJ2-3, with 9 bases that match TRBD1. The CDR3 has 15 amino acids. V lost 7 bases, J lost 5 bases, and 10 bases stayed unmatched. The V gene's germline CDR1 is MNHEY and CDR2 SVGAGI.

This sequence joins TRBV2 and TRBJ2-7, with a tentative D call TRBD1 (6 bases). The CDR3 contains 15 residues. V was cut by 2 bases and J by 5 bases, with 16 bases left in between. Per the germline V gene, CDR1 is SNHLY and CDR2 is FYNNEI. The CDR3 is CASSEPHPRGNEQYF. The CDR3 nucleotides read TGTGCCAGCAGTGAACCCCACCCTAGGGGGAACGAGCAGTACTTC.

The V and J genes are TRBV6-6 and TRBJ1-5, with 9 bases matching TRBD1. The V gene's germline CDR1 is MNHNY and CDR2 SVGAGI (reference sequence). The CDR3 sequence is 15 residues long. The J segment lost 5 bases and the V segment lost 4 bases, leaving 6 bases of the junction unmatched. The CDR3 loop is CASSSQTGGDQPQHF. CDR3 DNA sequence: TGTGCCAGCAGTTCTCAGACAGGGGGAGATCAGCCCCAGCATTTT.

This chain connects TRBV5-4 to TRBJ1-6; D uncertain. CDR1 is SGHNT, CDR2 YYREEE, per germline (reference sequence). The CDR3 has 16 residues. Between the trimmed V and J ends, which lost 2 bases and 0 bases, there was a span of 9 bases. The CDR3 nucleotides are TGTGCCAGCAGCTTACCTGACGGCTCCTATAATTCACCCCTCCACTTT. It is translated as CASSLPDGSYNSPLHF.

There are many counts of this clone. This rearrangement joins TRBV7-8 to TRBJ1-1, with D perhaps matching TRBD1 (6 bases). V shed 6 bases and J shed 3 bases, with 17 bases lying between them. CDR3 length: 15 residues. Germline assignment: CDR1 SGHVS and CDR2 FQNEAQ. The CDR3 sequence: CASSSVRGKDTEAFF. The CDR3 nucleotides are TGTGCCAGCAGTTCAGTCAGGGGAAAGGACACTGAAGCTTTCTTT.

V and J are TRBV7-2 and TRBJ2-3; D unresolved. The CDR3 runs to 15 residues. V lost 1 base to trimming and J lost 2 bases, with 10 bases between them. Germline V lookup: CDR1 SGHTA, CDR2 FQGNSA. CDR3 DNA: TGTGCCAGCAGCTTAGGGGTGGGGTCCACAGATACGCAGTATTTT. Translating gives CASSLGVGSTDTQYF.

CDR3 loop: CAWSVGGGYTF. The CDR3, as DNA: TGTGCCTGGAGTGTCGGAGGCGGCTACACCTTC. The chain uses TRBV30 and TRBJ1-2; D gene ambiguous. Germline-derived CDR1 and CDR2 are GTSNPN and SVGIG (reference sequence). Trimming left V 0 bases short and J 8 bases short, with 7 bases between. This CDR3 comprises 11 residues.

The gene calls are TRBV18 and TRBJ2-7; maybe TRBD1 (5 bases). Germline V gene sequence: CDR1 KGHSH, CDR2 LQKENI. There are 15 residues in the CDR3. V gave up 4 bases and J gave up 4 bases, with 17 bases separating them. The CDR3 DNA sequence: TGTGCCAGCTCACTTTTTTCGGACAACCGATACGAGCAGTACTTC. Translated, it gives CASSLFSDNRYEQYF.

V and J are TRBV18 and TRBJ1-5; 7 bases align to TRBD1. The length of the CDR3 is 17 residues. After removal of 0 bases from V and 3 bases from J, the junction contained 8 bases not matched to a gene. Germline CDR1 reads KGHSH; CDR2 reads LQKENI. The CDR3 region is CASSPPRAGGDNQPQHF. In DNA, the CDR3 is TGTGCCAGCTCACCACCGCGGGCAGGGGGGGACAATCAGCCCCAGCATTTT.

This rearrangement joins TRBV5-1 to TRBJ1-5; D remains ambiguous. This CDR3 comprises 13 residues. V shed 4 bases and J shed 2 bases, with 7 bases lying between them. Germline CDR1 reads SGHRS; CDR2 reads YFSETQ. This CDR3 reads CASSPEGNQPQHF. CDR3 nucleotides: TGCGCCAGCAGCCCGGAGGGCAATCAGCCCCAGCATTTT.

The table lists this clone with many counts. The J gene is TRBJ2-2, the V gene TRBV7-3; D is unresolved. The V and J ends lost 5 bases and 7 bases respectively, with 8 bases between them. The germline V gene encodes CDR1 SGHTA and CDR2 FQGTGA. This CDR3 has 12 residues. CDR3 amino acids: CASSPSRGELFF. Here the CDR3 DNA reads TGTGCCAGCAGCCCATCGCGCGGGGAGCTGTTTTTT.

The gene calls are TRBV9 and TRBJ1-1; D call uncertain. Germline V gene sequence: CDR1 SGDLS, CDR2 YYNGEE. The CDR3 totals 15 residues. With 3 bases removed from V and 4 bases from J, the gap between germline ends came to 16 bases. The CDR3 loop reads CASSAGRASVTEAFF. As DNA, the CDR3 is TGTGCCAGCAGCGCTGGAAGGGCCAGCGTCACTGAAGCTTTCTTT. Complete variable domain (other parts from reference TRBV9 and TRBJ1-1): DSGVTQTPKHLITATGQRVTLRCSPRSGDLSVYWYQQSLDQGLQFLIQYYNGEERAKGNILERFSAQQFPDLHSELNLSSLELGDSALYFCASSAGRASVTEAFFGQGTRLTVV.

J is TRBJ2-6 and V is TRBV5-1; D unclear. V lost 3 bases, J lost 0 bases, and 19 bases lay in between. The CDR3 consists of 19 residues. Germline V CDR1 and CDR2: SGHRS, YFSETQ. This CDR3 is CASSSTPVTLLSGANVLTF. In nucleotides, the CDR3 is TGCGCCAGCAGCTCTACCCCTGTGACACTTCTCTCTGGGGCCAACGTCCTGACTTTC.

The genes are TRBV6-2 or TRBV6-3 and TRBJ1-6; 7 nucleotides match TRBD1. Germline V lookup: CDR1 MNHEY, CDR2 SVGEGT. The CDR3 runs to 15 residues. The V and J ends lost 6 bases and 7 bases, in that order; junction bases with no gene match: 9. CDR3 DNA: TGTGCCAGCAGCCGGGACAGCCCAACAAATTCACCCCTCCACTTT. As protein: CASSRDSPTNSPLHF.

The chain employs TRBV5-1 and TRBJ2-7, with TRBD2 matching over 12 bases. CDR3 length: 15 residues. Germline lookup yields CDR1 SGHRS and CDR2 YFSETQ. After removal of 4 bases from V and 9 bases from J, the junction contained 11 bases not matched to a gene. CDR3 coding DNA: TGCGCCAGCAGCCCTAGCGGGGGGGGCCTGGCAGGGCAGTACTTC. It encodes CASSPSGGGLAGQYF.

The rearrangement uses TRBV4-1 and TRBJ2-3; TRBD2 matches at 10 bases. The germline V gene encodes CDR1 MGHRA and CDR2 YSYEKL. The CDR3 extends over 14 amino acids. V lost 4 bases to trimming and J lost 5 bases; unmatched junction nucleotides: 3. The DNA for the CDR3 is TGCGCCAGCAGCCGGGAGCGGGGGGGAGATACGCAGTATTTT. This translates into CASSRERGGDTQYF.

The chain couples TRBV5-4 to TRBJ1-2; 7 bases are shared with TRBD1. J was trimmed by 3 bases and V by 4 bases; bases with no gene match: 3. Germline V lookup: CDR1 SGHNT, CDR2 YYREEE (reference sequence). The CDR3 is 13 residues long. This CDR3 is CASSPDRYYGYTF. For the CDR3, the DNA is TGTGCCAGCAGCCCGGACAGGTACTATGGCTACACCTTC. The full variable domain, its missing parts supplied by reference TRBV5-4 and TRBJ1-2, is ETGVTQSPTHLIKTRGQQVTLRCSSQSGHNTVSWYQQALGQGPQFIFQYYREEENGRGNFPPRFSGLQFPNYSSELNVNALELDDSALYLCASSPDRYYGYTFGSGTRLTVV.

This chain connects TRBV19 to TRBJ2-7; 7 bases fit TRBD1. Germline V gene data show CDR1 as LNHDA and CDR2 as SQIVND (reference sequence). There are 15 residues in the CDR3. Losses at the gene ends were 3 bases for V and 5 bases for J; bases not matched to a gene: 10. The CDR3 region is CASSMARDRVDEQYF. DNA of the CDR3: TGTGCCAGTAGTATGGCTCGCGACAGGGTGGACGAGCAGTACTTC.

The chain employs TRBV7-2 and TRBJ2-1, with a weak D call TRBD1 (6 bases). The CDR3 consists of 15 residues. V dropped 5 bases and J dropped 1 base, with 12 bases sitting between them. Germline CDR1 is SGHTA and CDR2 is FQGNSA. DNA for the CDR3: TGTGCCAGCAGCCCCAGGGGTAAGTCCTACAATGAGCAGTTCTTC. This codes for CASSPRGKSYNEQFF. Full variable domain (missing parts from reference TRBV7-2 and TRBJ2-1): GAGVSQSPSNKVTEKGKDVELRCDPISGHTALYWYRQSLGQGLEFLIYFQGNSAPDKSGLPSDRFSAERTGGSVSTLTIQRTQQEDSAVYLCASSPRGKSYNEQFFGPGTRLTVL.

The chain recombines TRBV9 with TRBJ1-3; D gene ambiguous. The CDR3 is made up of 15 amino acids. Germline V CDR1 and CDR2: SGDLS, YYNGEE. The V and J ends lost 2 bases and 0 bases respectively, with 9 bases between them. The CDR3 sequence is CASSVGPDSGNTIYF. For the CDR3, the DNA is TGTGCCAGCAGCGTGGGCCCTGACTCTGGAAACACCATATATTTT.

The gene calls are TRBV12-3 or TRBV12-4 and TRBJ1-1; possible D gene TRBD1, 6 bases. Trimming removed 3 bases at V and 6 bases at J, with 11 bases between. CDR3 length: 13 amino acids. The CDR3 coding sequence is TGTGCCAGCAGTTTCTTGGGGGCTGCTGAAGCTTTCTTT. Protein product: CASSFLGAAEAFF.

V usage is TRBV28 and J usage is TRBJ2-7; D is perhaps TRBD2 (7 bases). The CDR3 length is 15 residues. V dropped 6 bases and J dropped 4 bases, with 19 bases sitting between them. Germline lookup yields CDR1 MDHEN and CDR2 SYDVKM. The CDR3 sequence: CASSRAGDTKYEQYF. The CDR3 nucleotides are TGTGCCAGCAGCCGCGCGGGGGACACAAAGTACGAGCAGTACTTC.